Listed below are T cell receptor beta chains from one sample, sequenced in a study of human T cells and chemical hapten exposure. Via MiXCR, TCRdb re-called the RACE reads, giving one row per CDR3 protein. This table holds approximately 180,000 distinct CDR3 sequences, nearly 30% found once. Sequences were derived from whole blood, sampled in connection with sensitization to the hapten diphenylcyclopropenone (DPC). The source is a woman aged 25 to 39 with alopecia areata. Some clones in this sample may be carry-over from other donors' samples. CDR3s include the opening cysteine and the closing phenylalanine or tryptophan. The order of the fields is J gene, clone size, D gene, V gene, CDR3 protein, CDR3 DNA. A D gene is named only where the DNA matches it firmly. Rows give clone size only sometimes, using once, few, many, or a class for an expanded clone.

TRBJ2-7,.,.,TRBV29-1,CSVELAHEQYF,TGCAGCGTTGAACTAGCCCACGAGCAGTACTTC
TRBJ2-6,.,.,TRBV5-1,CASSLDGGHSGANVLTF,TGCGCCAGCAGCTTGGATGGGGGGCACTCTGGGGCCAACGTCCTGACTTTC
TRBJ2-2,few,.,TRBV6-2/TRBV6-3,CASSSKRPSWTGELFF,TGTGCCAGCAGTTCGAAAAGGCCTAGTTGGACCGGGGAGCTGTTTTTT
TRBJ1-1,.,.,TRBV30,CAWERLMNTEAFF,TGTGCCTGGGAACGGTTGATGAACACTGAAGCTTTCTTT
TRBJ2-2,.,.,TRBV9,CASSTRGGAANTGELFF,TGTGCCAGCAGCACGAGGGGGGGGGCGGCGAACACCGGGGAGCTGTTTTTT
TRBJ1-2,.,.,TRBV12-3/TRBV12-4,CASRVGYYGYTF,TGTGCCAGCAGGGTTGGTTACTATGGCTACACCTTC
TRBJ1-5,few,.,TRBV12-3/TRBV12-4,CASTLGGKPQHF,TGTGCCAGCACCCTCGGGGGTAAGCCCCAGCATTTT
TRBJ2-2,.,TRBD2,TRBV28,CASSLMTSGGSAGELFF,TGTGCCAGCAGTCTTATGACTAGCGGGGGGTCGGCCGGGGAGCTGTTTTTT
TRBJ1-1,.,.,TRBV4-1,CASSQAEGLYTEAFF,TGCGCCAGCAGCCAAGCGGAAGGACTGTACACTGAAGCTTTCTTT
TRBJ2-1,.,.,TRBV10-3,CANGGVPYNEQFF,TGTGCCAACGGGGGAGTACCATACAATGAGCAGTTCTTC
TRBJ2-7,few,TRBD1,TRBV10-3,CAISDPDRVSYEQYF,TGTGCCATCAGTGACCCCGACAGGGTATCCTACGAGCAGTACTTC
TRBJ2-7,.,.,TRBV3-1,CASSYSLEGLNEQYF,TGTGCCAGCAGCTACTCCTTGGAGGGTCTGAACGAGCAGTACTTC
TRBJ1-1,few,.,TRBV7-9,CASSPAGGGARTEAFF,TGTGCCAGCAGCCCTGCGGGGGGGGGCGCACGGACTGAAGCTTTCTTT
TRBJ1-6,few,TRBD1,TRBV7-6,CASREQGTNSPLHF,TGTGCCAGCAGGGAACAGGGGACTAATTCACCCCTCCACTTT
TRBJ1-3,few,.,TRBV29-1,CSVLYIGNTIYF,TGCAGCGTCCTCTACATAGGAAACACCATATATTTT
TRBJ2-2,.,.,TRBV5-1,CASSIRQVNTGELFF,TGCGCCAGCAGCATACGACAGGTGAACACCGGGGAGCTGTTTTTT
TRBJ2-5,.,TRBD2,TRBV9,CASSPRLAGKETQYF,TGTGCCAGCAGCCCTCGACTAGCGGGAAAGGAGACCCAGTACTTC
TRBJ1-1,.,.,TRBV18,CASSPRDKEVAAFF,TGTGCCAGCTCACCCCGGGACAAAGAGGTCGCAGCTTTCTTT
TRBJ1-1,.,.,TRBV2,CASSRDGMNTEAFF,TGTGCCAGCAGTAGGGACGGTATGAACACTGAAGCTTTCTTT
TRBJ1-6,.,TRBD1,TRBV4-3,CASSQATRTGDSPLHF,TGCGCCAGCAGCCAAGCCACCCGGACAGGGGATTCACCCCTCCACTTT
TRBJ1-4,.,.,TRBV7-2,CASSLAGPEKLFF,TGTGCCAGCAGCTTAGCGGGGCCCGAAAAACTGTTTTTT
TRBJ2-7,.,.,TRBV4-1,CASSQEGPIYEQYF,TGCGCCAGCAGCCAAGAGGGACCTATTTACGAGCAGTACTTC
TRBJ2-7,few,.,TRBV5-4,CASSLELAYEQYF,TGTGCCAGCAGCTTGGAATTAGCCTACGAGCAGTACTTC
TRBJ2-1,.,.,TRBV28,CASSAGGRNNEQFF,TGTGCCAGCAGTGCAGGGGGGAGGAACAATGAGCAGTTCTTC
TRBJ2-3,.,TRBD1,TRBV28,CGRGKQVADTQYF,TGTGGCAGGGGGAAGCAGGTCGCAGATACGCAGTATTTT
TRBJ2-5,many,TRBD2,TRBV6-2/TRBV6-3,CASSYTSGGQETQYF,TGTGCCAGCAGTTACACTAGCGGGGGCCAAGAGACCCAGTACTTC
TRBJ2-1,.,.,TRBV5-1,CASSSDGPPYNEQFF,TGCGCCAGCAGCTCAGATGGGCCCCCCTACAATGAGCAGTTCTTC